This is a list of T cell receptor beta chains from one sample in a study of T cell changes during pregnancy in multiple sclerosis. Clones were read by immunoSEQ multiplex PCR, and TCRdb kept only the in-frame ones, dropping some. The sample gives over 80,000 clones, around 93% of which show up once; around 1.4% is in the top ten. The sample in question was peripheral blood, obtained in the third trimester of pregnancy. The source of these receptors is a female donor in good health, enrolled as a control in a pregnancy study. Both conserved end residues are trimmed from each CDR3.

CDR3 protein: ASSLGTSGRGHEQY
V gene: TRBV27
J gene: TRBJ2-7

CDR3 protein: AISESKGESGYEQY
V gene: TRBV10-3
J gene: TRBJ2-7

CDR3 protein: ASSQDPSGRGKLF
V gene: TRBV4-1
J gene: TRBJ1-4

CDR3 protein: AGGTGGIGGYGYT
V gene: TRBV6-1
J gene: TRBJ1-2

CDR3 protein: ASSVGLAADGNEQF
V gene: TRBV9
J gene: TRBJ2-1

CDR3 protein: ASSLQGENEKLF
V gene: TRBV28
J gene: TRBJ1-4

CDR3 protein: ASSPSSGGGSYEQY
V gene: TRBV5-4
J gene: TRBJ2-7

CDR3 protein: ASSPRGAEPQY
V gene: TRBV28
J gene: TRBJ2-7

CDR3 protein: ASSLSQRGSTDTQY
V gene: TRBV11-3
J gene: TRBJ2-3

CDR3 protein: ASSFLAGGMTGELF
V gene: TRBV7-8
J gene: TRBJ2-2

CDR3 protein: ASSLEGQGSYEQY
V gene: TRBV5-1
J gene: TRBJ2-7

CDR3 protein: ASSLAIQGSSGANVLT
V gene: TRBV7-6
J gene: TRBJ2-6

CDR3 protein: ASSLKGIYGYT
V gene: TRBV6-1
J gene: TRBJ1-2

CDR3 protein: ASSLVRNKPSTDTQY
V gene: TRBV7-9
J gene: TRBJ2-3

CDR3 protein: ASSGVGRTGELF
V gene: TRBV2
J gene: TRBJ2-2

CDR3 protein: ASSPSGQAAWETQY
V gene: TRBV5-1
J gene: TRBJ2-5

CDR3 protein: ASKGDYSNTEAF
V gene: TRBV2
J gene: TRBJ1-1

CDR3 protein: SVLQGFEELF
V gene: TRBV29-1
J gene: TRBJ2-2

CDR3 protein: ASSWTGNNQPQH
V gene: TRBV6-1
J gene: TRBJ1-5

CDR3 protein: ASSRGLSGQETQY
V gene: TRBV5-1
J gene: TRBJ2-5

CDR3 protein: ASGTNTGSHGANVLT
V gene: TRBV7-9
J gene: TRBJ2-6

CDR3 protein: AWRVGGLAKNIQY
V gene: TRBV30
J gene: TRBJ2-4

CDR3 protein: ASSERGSGARLTGELF
V gene: TRBV25-1
J gene: TRBJ2-2

CDR3 protein: ASSLGSGRAFNEQF
V gene: TRBV5-1
J gene: TRBJ2-1

CDR3 protein: ASRLRLNTEAF
V gene: TRBV6-5
J gene: TRBJ1-1

CDR3 protein: STSVGSTHQETQY
V gene: TRBV29-1
J gene: TRBJ2-5

CDR3 protein: ASSFGRMSEKLF
V gene: TRBV7-2
J gene: TRBJ1-4

CDR3 protein: ASSDRDTSGNTIY
V gene: TRBV9
J gene: TRBJ1-3

CDR3 protein: ASQGWNNEQF
V gene: TRBV14
J gene: TRBJ2-1

CDR3 protein: ASSLERERRDTQY
V gene: TRBV5-1
J gene: TRBJ2-3

CDR3 protein: ASSVGQGLYEQY
V gene: TRBV2
J gene: TRBJ2-7

CDR3 protein: ASSFGNGGHQPQH
V gene: TRBV28
J gene: TRBJ1-5

CDR3 protein: ASSSPGTGGFSGNTIY
V gene: TRBV28
J gene: TRBJ1-3

CDR3 protein: ASSEKGVSGNTIY
V gene: TRBV25-1
J gene: TRBJ1-3

CDR3 protein: ASSPVPTGTNYGYT
V gene: TRBV7-8
J gene: TRBJ1-2